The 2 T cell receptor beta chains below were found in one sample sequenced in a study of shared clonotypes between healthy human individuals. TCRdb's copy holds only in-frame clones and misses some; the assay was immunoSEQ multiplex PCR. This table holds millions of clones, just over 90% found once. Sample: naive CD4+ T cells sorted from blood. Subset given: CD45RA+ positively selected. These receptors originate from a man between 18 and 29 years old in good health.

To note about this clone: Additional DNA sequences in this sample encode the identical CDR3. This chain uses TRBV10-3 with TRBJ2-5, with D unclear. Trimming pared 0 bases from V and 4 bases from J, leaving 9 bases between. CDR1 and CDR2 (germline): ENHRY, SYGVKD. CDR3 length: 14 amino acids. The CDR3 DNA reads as TGTGCCATCAGTGAGTCCCGGACGGGAGAGACCCAGTACTTC. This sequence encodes CAISESRTGETQYF.

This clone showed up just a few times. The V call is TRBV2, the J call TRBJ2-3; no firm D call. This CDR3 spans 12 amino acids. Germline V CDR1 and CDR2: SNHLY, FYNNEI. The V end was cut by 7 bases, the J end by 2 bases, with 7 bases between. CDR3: CASTLVTDTQYF. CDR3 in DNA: TGTGCCAGCACGCTAGTCACAGATACGCAGTATTTT. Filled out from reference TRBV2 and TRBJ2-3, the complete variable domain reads EPEVTQTPSHQVTQMGQEVILRCVPISNHLYFYWYRQILGQKVEFLVSFYNNEISEKSEIFDDQFSVERPDGSNFTLKIRSTKLEDSAMYFCASTLVTDTQYFGPGTRLTVL.